These 9 T cell receptor beta chains came from one sample sequenced in a study of T cell responses to AZD1222 COVID-19 vaccine. Profiled with immunoSEQ multiplex PCR; TCRdb holds only in-frame clones, not every one. The sample yields 100,000 to 150,000 clones, around 90% seen once. Here the sequenced sample was peripheral blood, taken 28 days after the second AZD1222 dose. The receptors originated from an adult who received the AZD1222 COVID-19 vaccine.

The chain employs TRBV2 and TRBJ2-7; 11 bases map to TRBD1. The trim removed 8 bases at V and 4 bases at J, leaving 1 base unmatched. The CDR3 length is 12 residues. Germline-derived CDR1 and CDR2 are SNHLY and FYNNEI. CDR3 sequence: CASGDRGYEQYF. CDR3 nucleotides: TGTGCCAGCGGGGACAGGGGGTACGAGCAGTACTTC. Full variable domain (outside the CDR3, taken from reference TRBV2 and TRBJ2-7): EPEVTQTPSHQVTQMGQEVILRCVPISNHLYFYWYRQILGQKVEFLVSFYNNEISEKSEIFDDQFSVERPDGSNFTLKIRSTKLEDSAMYFCASGDRGYEQYFGPGTRLTVT.

This clone appeared once. This chain uses TRBV4-1 with TRBJ2-1; weak D call: TRBD2 (6 bases). Trimming took off 4 bases at V and 8 bases at J, with 24 bases between the two ends. This CDR3 comprises 17 residues. CDR1 MGHRA and CDR2 YSYEKL come from the germline V gene. The CDR3 nucleotides read TGCGCCAGCAGCCGTGCGGGCCATCGGGACTCCTGGGATGAGCAGTTCTTC. This codes for CASSRAGHRDSWDEQFF.

The chain recombines TRBV11-3 with TRBJ2-7, with a tentative D call TRBD1 (6 bases). V was trimmed by 0 bases and J by 5 bases, leaving 11 bases between them. CDR3 length: 14 residues. Germline V gives CDR1 SGHNT, CDR2 YENEEA. The CDR3 coding sequence is TGTGCCAGCAGCTTAGAAGGGGGAACCCACGAGCAGTACTTC. Residues: CASSLEGGTHEQYF.

This sequence joins TRBV3-1 (or the pseudogene TRBV3-2) and TRBJ1-5; D is ambiguous. The germline V gene has CDR1 LGHDT and CDR2 YNNKEL (reference sequence). CDR3 length equals 11 residues. Trimming left V 10 bases short and J 1 base short, with 5 bases between. CDR3 in DNA: TGTGCCACCTACAGCAATCAGCCCCAGCATTTT. It yields the protein CATYSNQPQHF.

This rearrangement joins TRBV30 to TRBJ1-2, with D possibly being TRBD1 (5 bases). Germline values: CDR1 GTSNPN, CDR2 SVGIG (reference sequence). V was cut by 0 bases and J by 4 bases, with 15 bases left in between. The CDR3 has 15 amino acids. The CDR3 reads CAWSVSSRQLYGYTF. Written as DNA, the CDR3 is TGTGCCTGGAGTGTTTCGTCTCGACAGCTCTATGGCTACACCTTC. Complete variable domain (other parts from reference TRBV30 and TRBJ1-2): SQTIHQWPATLVQPVGSPLSLECTVEGTSNPNLYWYRQAAGRGLQLLFYSVGIGQISSEVPQNLSASRPQDRQFILSSKKLLLSDSGFYLCAWSVSSRQLYGYTFGSGTRLTVV.

The chain uses TRBV30 and TRBJ2-1; perhaps TRBD2 as D (7 bases). The germline V and J ends were trimmed by 0 bases and 9 bases, with 24 bases remaining between them. Germline lookup yields CDR1 GTSNPN and CDR2 SVGIG (reference sequence). The CDR3 totals 17 residues. This CDR3 is CAWSVRGHRDYGSEQFF. For the CDR3, the DNA is TGTGCCTGGAGTGTAAGGGGACACCGGGACTACGGGAGTGAGCAGTTCTTC. Full variable domain (remainder filled in from reference TRBV30 and TRBJ2-1): SQTIHQWPATLVQPVGSPLSLECTVEGTSNPNLYWYRQAAGRGLQLLFYSVGIGQISSEVPQNLSASRPQDRQFILSSKKLLLSDSGFYLCAWSVRGHRDYGSEQFFGPGTRLTVL.

This clone was detected once. The genes are TRBV28 and TRBJ1-2; D gene unclear. Germline V gives CDR1 MDHEN, CDR2 SYDVKM. The CDR3 loop spans 15 amino acids. V shed 3 bases and J shed 3 bases, with 14 bases lying between them. Written as DNA, the CDR3 is TGTGCCAGCAGTTTGATTGCGGGTAACTACTATGGCTACACCTTC. Protein product: CASSLIAGNYYGYTF.

The chain uses TRBV9 and TRBJ1-1; D is unresolved. Germline V gene sequence: CDR1 SGDLS, CDR2 YYNGEE. CDR3 size: 14 residues. The ends were cut back, 3 bases at V and 1 base at J, with 10 bases in the middle. In DNA, the CDR3 is TGTGCCAGCAGCGGAGACGCCAGGAACACTGAAGCTTTCTTT. Translated, it gives CASSGDARNTEAFF.

On this clone: The junction shows a germline mismatch at one end, possibly a read error. This sequence joins TRBV4-1 and TRBJ1-3, with D uncertain. This CDR3 has 12 amino acids. Germline-derived CDR1 and CDR2 are MGHRA and YSYEKL. The DNA of the CDR3 is TGCGCCAGCAGCCAAGATGATCTTTGGTTTTCTTTT. This sequence encodes CASSQDDLWFSF.